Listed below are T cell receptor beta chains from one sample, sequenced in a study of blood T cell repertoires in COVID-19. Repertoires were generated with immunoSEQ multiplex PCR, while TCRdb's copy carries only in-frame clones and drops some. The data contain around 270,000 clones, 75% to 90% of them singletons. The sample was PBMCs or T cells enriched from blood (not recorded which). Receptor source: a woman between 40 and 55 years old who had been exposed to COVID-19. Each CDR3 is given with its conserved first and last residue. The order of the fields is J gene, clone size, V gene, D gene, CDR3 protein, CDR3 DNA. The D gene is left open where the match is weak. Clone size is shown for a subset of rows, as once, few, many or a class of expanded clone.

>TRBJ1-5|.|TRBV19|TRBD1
CASIPMAGPGGSNQPQHF
TGTGCCAGTATCCCCATGGCGGGGCCAGGGGGTAGCAATCAGCCCCAGCATTTT
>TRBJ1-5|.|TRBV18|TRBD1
CASSSKGTVSQPQHF
TGTGCCAGCTCATCAAAGGGGACAGTGAGCCAGCCCCAGCATTTT
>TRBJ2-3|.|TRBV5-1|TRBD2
CASSLLAPSTSGGTDTQYF
TGCGCCAGCAGCTTGCTTGCACCTTCAACTAGCGGGGGGACAGATACGCAGTATTTT
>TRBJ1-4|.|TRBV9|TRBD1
CASSVDTGGEKLFF
TGTGCCAGCAGCGTAGACACAGGGGGTGAAAAACTGTTTTTT
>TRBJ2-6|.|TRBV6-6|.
CASSPDRDFSGANVLTF
TGTGCCAGCAGTCCCGACAGGGACTTCTCTGGGGCCAACGTCCTGACTTTC
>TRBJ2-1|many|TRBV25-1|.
CASSRTGTPNNEQFF
TGTGCCAGCAGTAGGACCGGGACACCCAACAATGAGCAGTTCTTC
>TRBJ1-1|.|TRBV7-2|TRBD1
CASSARDRGRNTEAFF
TGTGCCAGCAGCGCTCGGGACAGGGGGCGGAACACTGAAGCTTTCTTT
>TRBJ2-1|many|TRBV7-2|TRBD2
CASSLVRGRANNEQFF
TGTGCCAGCAGCTTAGTTCGCGGGAGGGCCAACAATGAGCAGTTCTTC
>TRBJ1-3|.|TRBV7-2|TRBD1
CASSLAFGQGISGNTIYF
TGTGCCAGCAGCTTAGCGTTTGGACAGGGGATCTCTGGAAACACCATATATTTT
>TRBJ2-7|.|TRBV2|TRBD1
CASSRQGDYEQYF
TGTGCCAGCAGTAGACAGGGAGATTACGAGCAGTACTTC
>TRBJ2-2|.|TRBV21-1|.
CASSPDAGVTGELFF
TGTGCCAGCAGCCCCGATGCAGGGGTTACTGGGGAGCTGTTTTTT
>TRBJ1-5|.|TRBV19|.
CASSSRTAGYQPQHF
TGTGCCAGTAGTTCCCGGACCGCGGGGTATCAGCCCCAGCATTTT
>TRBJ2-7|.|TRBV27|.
CASSRTGSSYEQYF
TGTGCCAGCAGTAGAACAGGTAGCTCCTACGAGCAGTACTTC
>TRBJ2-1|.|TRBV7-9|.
CASSLVGGRRGEQFF
TGTGCCAGCAGCTTAGTAGGAGGGAGACGTGGTGAGCAGTTCTTC
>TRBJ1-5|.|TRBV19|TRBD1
CASRDRADQPQHF
TGTGCCAGTAGGGACAGGGCTGACCAGCCCCAGCATTTT
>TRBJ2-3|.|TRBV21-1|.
CASSNRQGRVTDTQYF
TGTGCCAGCAGCAACCGACAGGGGAGGGTTACAGATACGCAGTATTTT
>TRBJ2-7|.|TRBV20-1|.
CSPSEQYF
TGCAGCCCCTCCGAGCAGTACTTC
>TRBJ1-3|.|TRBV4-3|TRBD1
CASSLQTGDGNTIYF
TGCGCCAGCAGCCTTCAAACAGGGGATGGAAACACCATATATTTT
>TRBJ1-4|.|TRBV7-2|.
CASSLGQGNEKLFF
TGTGCCAGCAGCCTAGGGCAGGGAAATGAAAAACTGTTTTTT
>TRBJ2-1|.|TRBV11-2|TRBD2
CASSRLAGGGEQFF
TGTGCCAGCAGTCGTCTAGCGGGGGGGGGTGAGCAGTTCTTC
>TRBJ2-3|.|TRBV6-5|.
CASTPGEASDTQYF
TGTGCCAGCACCCCGGGGGAGGCCTCAGATACGCAGTATTTT
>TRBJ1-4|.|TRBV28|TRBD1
CASSLFTGGSPSNNEKLFF
TGTGCCAGCAGTCTTTTTACAGGGGGCTCGCCTAGCAATAATGAAAAACTGTTTTTT
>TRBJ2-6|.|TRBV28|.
CASRLQGPGANVLTF
TGTGCCAGCAGGCTACAGGGCCCTGGGGCCAACGTCCTGACTTTC
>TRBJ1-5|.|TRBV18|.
CASSSEAGGANQPQHF
TGTGCCAGCTCATCCGAGGCGGGGGGCGCAAATCAGCCCCAGCATTTT
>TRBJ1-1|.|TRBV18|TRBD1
CASSPWTGASNTEAFF
TGTGCCAGCTCACCTTGGACAGGAGCTTCGAACACTGAAGCTTTCTTT
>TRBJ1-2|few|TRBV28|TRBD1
CASSLPHRDSYGYTF
TGTGCCAGCAGTTTACCCCACCGGGACAGCTATGGCTACACCTTC
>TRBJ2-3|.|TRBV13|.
CASSSLTDTQYF
TGTGCCAGCAGCTCCCTCACAGATACGCAGTATTTT
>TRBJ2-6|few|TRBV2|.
CASSRELPDRNVLTF
TGTGCCAGCAGTCGAGAACTTCCCGACAGGAACGTCCTGACTTTC
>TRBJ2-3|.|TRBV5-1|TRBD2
CASSTELAGFTDTQYF
TGCGCCAGCAGCACCGAGCTAGCGGGGTTCACAGATACGCAGTATTTT
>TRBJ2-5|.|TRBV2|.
CASRTNPQETQYF
TGTGCCAGCAGAACTAACCCCCAAGAGACCCAGTACTTC
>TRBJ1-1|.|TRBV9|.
CASSGSSGLNTEAFF
TGTGCCAGCAGCGGCAGTAGTGGGCTGAACACTGAAGCTTTCTTT
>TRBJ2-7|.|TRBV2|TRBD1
CASVLTTGGFYEQYF
TGTGCCAGCGTACTAACGACAGGGGGGTTCTACGAGCAGTACTTC
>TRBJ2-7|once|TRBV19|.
CASSLGQLSEQYF
TGTGCCAGTAGTCTGGGGCAACTCTCCGAGCAGTACTTC
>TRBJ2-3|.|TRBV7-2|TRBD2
CASSLASGNTDTQYF
TGTGCCAGCAGCTTAGCGAGCGGGAACACAGATACGCAGTATTTT
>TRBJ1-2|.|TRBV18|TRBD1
CASSPGDRFNGYTF
TGTGCCAGCTCACCGGGGGACAGGTTCAATGGCTACACCTTC
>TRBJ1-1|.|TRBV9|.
CASSPRAGGYTEAFF
TGTGCCAGCAGCCCCAGAGCGGGTGGGTACACTGAAGCTTTCTTT
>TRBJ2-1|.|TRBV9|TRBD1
CASSAPGQGARDEQFF
TGTGCCAGCAGCGCACCGGGACAGGGGGCTCGGGATGAGCAGTTCTTC
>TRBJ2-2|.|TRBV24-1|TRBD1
CATSDPPGGSPGELFF
TGTGCCACCAGTGATCCCCCAGGGGGTAGCCCCGGGGAGCTGTTTTTT
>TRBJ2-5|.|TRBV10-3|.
CAISQGLRDRETQYF
TGTGCCATCAGCCAAGGTCTCCGGGATCGAGAGACCCAGTACTTC
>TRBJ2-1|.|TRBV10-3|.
CAAQLEAGNYNEQFF
TGTGCCGCCCAATTAGAGGCGGGGAACTACAATGAGCAGTTCTTC
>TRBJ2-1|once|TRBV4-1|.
CASSQDPGKTYNEQFF
TGCGCCAGCAGCCAAGACCCAGGGAAGACCTACAATGAGCAGTTCTTC
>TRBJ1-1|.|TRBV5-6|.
CASSWRTTVNTEAFF
TGTGCCAGCAGCTGGAGGACCACGGTGAACACTGAAGCTTTCTTT
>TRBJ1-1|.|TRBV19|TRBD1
CASTPGTGGIAAEAFF
TGTGCCAGTACACCCGGGACAGGGGGTATAGCAGCTGAAGCTTTCTTT
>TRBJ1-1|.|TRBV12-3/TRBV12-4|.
CASTGSTEAFF
TGTGCCAGCACCGGGAGCACTGAAGCTTTCTTT
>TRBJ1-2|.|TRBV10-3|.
CAISEYPGARGYTF
TGTGCCATCAGTGAGTATCCTGGGGCGCGTGGCTACACCTTC
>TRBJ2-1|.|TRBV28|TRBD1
CAGTTDRGIVIVSNEQFF
TGTGCCGGCACAACTGACAGGGGGATAGTTATCGTTTCCAATGAGCAGTTCTTC
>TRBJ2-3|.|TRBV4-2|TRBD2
CASSQDSTSGVTDTQYF
TGTGCCAGCAGCCAAGATTCGACTAGCGGGGTCACAGATACGCAGTATTTT
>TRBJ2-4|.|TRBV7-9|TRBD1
CASSLEGQGLAKNIQYF
TGTGCCAGCAGCTTAGAGGGACAGGGGCTAGCCAAAAACATTCAGTACTTC
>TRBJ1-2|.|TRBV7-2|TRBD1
CASSHGQGFNYGYTF
TGTGCCAGCAGCCATGGACAGGGGTTTAACTATGGCTACACCTTC
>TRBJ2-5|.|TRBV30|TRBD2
CAWMSGGVETQYF
TGTGCCTGGATGAGCGGGGGGGTGGAGACCCAGTACTTC
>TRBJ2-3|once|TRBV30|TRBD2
CAWSVARTSGISTDTQYF
TGTGCCTGGAGTGTAGCTAGGACTAGCGGGATCAGCACAGATACGCAGTATTTT
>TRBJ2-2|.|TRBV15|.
CATSRDRGSGELFF
TGTGCCACCAGCAGAGATCGGGGATCCGGGGAGCTGTTTTTT
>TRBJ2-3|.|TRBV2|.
CASKERTSTDTQYF
TGTGCCAGCAAGGAGCGGACTAGCACAGATACGCAGTATTTT
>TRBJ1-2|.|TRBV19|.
CASSPALGYGYTF
TGTGCCAGTAGTCCCGCTCTCGGCTATGGCTACACCTTC
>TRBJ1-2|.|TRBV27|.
CASTPSGGAASYGYTF
TGTGCCAGCACCCCGTCGGGGGGCGCGGCGAGCTATGGCTACACCTTC
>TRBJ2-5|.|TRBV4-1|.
CASSPRARQETQYF
TGCGCCAGCAGCCCTCGAGCGAGACAAGAGACCCAGTACTTC
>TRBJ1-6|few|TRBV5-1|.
CASSYGGDNSPLHF
TGCGCCAGCAGCTACGGGGGAGATAATTCACCCCTCCACTTT
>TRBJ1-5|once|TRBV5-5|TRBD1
CASSLFQGVNQPQHF
TGTGCCAGCAGCTTGTTTCAGGGGGTCAATCAGCCCCAGCATTTT
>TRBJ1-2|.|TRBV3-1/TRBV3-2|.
CASSQPGHPDGGYTF
TGTGCCAGCAGCCAACCGGGACATCCAGATGGGGGCTACACCTTC